The TCR beta chain under discussion was sequenced for a study of T cells in Graves' hyperthyroidism and ophthalmopathy. Background on the study: Peripheral blood was collected at initial diagnosis, before any treatment.

The cohort's ophthalmopathy patients, a group with duration under 3 months, had a Clinical Activity Score of at least 3 and a NOSPECS grade of at least 4. Orbital computed tomography, thyroid ultrasound, serum thyroxine and TRAb, and clinical symptoms together informed the diagnoses. This clonotype was seen repeatedly, ten times or more. The length of the CDR3 is 13 residues. Trimming cost V 2 bases and J 2 bases, with 10 bases left between them. CDR1 and CDR2 (germline): SQVTM, ANQGSEA. Amplified TCR beta CDR3 regions came from RNA transcripts. RT-PCR in the first round (using the HTBI primer set) targeted the TCR CDR3. TCRdb used MiXCR to reprocess the multiplex PCR reads, holding one entry per CDR3 protein. Among about 600,000 distinct CDR3 sequences listed, more than 12% were seen once.

The TCR originated in a woman between 50 and 59 years old with Graves' ophthalmopathy. V is TRBV29-1 and J is TRBJ2-7; possible D gene TRBD1, 6 bases. What was sequenced was blood. CDR3 amino acids: CSVENRETYEQYF. CDR3 coding DNA: TGCAGCGTTGAAAACAGGGAAACCTACGAGCAGTACTTC.